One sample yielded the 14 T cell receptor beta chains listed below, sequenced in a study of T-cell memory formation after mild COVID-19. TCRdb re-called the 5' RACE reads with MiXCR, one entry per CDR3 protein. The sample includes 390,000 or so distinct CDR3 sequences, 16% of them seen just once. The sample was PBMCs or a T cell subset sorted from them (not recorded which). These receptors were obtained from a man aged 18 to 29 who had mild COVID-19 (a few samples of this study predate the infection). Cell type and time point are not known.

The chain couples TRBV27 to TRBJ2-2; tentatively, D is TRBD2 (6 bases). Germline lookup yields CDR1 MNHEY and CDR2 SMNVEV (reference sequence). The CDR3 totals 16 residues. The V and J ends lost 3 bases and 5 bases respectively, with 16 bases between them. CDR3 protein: CASSFPAGIQTGELFF. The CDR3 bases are TGTGCCAGCAGTTTTCCCGCGGGGATCCAAACCGGGGAGCTGTTTTTT.

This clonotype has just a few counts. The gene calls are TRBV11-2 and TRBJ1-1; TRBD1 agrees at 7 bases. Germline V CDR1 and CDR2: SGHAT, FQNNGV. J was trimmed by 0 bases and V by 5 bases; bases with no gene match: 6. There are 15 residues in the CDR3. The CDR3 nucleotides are TGTGCCAGCAGCCCAAGGACAGGCGTGAACACTGAAGCTTTCTTT. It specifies CASSPRTGVNTEAFF.

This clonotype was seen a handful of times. The CDR3 sequence is CASSQNRGAGTSPYNEQFF. The CDR3 DNA follows: TGTGCCAGCAGCCAAAACAGGGGTGCCGGGACTAGTCCCTACAATGAGCAGTTCTTC. V and J are TRBV7-9 and TRBJ2-1, with D possibly TRBD2 on 8 matching bases. Germline V gene data show CDR1 as SEHNR and CDR2 as FQNEAQ (reference sequence). The CDR3 covers 19 residues. The germline V and J ends were trimmed by 5 bases and 2 bases, with 25 bases remaining between them.

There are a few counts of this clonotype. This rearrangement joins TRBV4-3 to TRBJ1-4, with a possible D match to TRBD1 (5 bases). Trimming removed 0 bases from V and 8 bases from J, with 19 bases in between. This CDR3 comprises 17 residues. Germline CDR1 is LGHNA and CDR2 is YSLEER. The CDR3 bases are TGCGCCAGCAGCCAAGATCCAGGTCGGGGCCGAAGGGAAAAACTGTTTTTT. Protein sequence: CASSQDPGRGRREKLFF.

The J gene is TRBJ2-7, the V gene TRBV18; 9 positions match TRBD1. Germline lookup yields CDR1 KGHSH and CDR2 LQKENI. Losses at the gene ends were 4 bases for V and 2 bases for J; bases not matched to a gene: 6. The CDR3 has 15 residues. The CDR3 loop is CASSHRGQGTYEQYV. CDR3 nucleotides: TGTGCCAGCTCACACAGGGGGCAAGGGACCTACGAGCAGTACGTC.

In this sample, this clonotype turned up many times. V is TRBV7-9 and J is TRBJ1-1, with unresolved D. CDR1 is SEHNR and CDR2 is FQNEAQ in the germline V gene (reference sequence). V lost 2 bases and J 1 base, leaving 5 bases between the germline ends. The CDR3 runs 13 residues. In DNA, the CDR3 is TGTGCCAGCAGCTTAAACCGGAACACTGAAGCTTTCTTT. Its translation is CASSLNRNTEAFF.

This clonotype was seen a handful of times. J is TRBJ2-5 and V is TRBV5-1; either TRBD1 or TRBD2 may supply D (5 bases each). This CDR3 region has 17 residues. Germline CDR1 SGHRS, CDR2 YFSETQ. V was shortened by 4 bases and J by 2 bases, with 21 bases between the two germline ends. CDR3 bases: TGCGCCAGCAGCCATACATGGCCGGGACGCGTACAAGAGACCCAGTACTTC. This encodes CASSHTWPGRVQETQYF.

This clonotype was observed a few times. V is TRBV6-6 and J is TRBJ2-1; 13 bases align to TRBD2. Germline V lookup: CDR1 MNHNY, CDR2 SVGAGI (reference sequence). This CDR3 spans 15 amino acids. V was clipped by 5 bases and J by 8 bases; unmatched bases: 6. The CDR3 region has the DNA TGTGCCAGCAGTCCAACTAGCGGGGGGGCATATGAGCAGTTCTTC. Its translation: CASSPTSGGAYEQFF.

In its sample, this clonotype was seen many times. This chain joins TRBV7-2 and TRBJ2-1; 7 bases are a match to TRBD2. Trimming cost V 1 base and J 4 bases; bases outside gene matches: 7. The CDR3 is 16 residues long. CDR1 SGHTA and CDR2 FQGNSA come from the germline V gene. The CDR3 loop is CASSLDATGGYNEQFF. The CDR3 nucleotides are TGTGCCAGCAGCTTAGATGCGACCGGGGGGTACAATGAGCAGTTCTTC.

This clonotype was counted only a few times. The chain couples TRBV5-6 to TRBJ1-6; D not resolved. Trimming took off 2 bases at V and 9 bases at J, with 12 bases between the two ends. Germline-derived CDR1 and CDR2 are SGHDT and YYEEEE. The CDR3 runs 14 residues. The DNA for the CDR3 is TGTGCCAGCAGCTTTGTGGCAGGATCTTCACCCCTCCACTTT. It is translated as CASSFVAGSSPLHF.

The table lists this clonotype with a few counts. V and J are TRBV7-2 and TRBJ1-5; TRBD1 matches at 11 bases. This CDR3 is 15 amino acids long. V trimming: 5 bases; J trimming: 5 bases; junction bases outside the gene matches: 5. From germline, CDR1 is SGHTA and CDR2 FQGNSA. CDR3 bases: TGTGCCAGCAGCGCGGGACAGGGGGGTTATCAGCCCCAGCATTTT. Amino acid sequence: CASSAGQGGYQPQHF.

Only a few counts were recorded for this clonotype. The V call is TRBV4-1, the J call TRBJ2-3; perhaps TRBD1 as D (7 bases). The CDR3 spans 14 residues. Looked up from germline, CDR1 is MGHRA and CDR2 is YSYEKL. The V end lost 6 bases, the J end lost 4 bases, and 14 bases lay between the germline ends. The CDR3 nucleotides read TGCGCCAGCAGTTCGGAGGGGGCGCCAGATACGCAGTATTTT. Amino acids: CASSSEGAPDTQYF.

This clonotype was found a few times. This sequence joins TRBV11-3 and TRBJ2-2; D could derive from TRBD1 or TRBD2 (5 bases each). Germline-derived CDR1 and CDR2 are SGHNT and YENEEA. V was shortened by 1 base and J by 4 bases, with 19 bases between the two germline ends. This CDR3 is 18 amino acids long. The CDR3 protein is CASSLAHGGSLITGELFF. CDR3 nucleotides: TGTGCCAGCAGCTTAGCCCATGGGGGTAGCCTGATCACCGGGGAGCTGTTTTTT.

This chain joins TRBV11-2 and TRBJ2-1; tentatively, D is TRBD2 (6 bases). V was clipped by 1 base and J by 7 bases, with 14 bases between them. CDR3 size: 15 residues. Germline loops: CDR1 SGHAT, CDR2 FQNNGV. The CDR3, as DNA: TGTGCCAGCAGCTTAGTGTTTGGCGGGGTTAATGAGCAGTTCTTC. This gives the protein CASSLVFGGVNEQFF.